Below, 21 T cell receptor beta chains from the same sample are listed, as sequenced in a study of monozygotic twins with cystic fibrosis. Repertoires were generated with immunoSEQ multiplex PCR, while TCRdb's copy carries only in-frame clones and drops some. The data show 20,000 to 30,000 clones, less than 95% seen once. The sample was blood. The source is a girl aged 2 to 10 with cystic fibrosis.

This sequence joins TRBV5-1 and TRBJ2-7; D is perhaps TRBD1 or TRBD2 (5 bases each). V was shortened by 4 bases and J by 5 bases, with 16 bases between the two germline ends. CDR1 SGHRS and CDR2 YFSETQ come from the germline V gene. There are 14 residues in the CDR3. In DNA, the CDR3 is TGCGCCAGCAGCCGAACCGGGGCTTCACACGAGCAGTACTTC. Translation gives CASSRTGASHEQYF.

This rearrangement joins TRBV25-1 to TRBJ1-5; no firm D call. In germline, CDR1 is MGHDK, CDR2 SYGVNS. The CDR3 length is 12 residues. V was pared by 2 bases and J by 3 bases, with 2 bases between. CDR3 in amino acids: CASSEHNQPQHF. In DNA form, the CDR3 reads TGTGCCAGCAGTGAACACAATCAGCCCCAGCATTTT.

The rearrangement links TRBV2 to TRBJ2-7; D might be TRBD1 (5 bases). This CDR3 region has 13 residues. V was shortened by 5 bases and J by 7 bases, with 15 bases between the two germline ends. Germline-derived CDR1 and CDR2 are SNHLY and FYNNEI. The CDR3 here is CASSISGLGEQYF. The CDR3 region has the DNA TGTGCCAGCAGTATATCAGGGTTGGGAGAGCAGTACTTC.

V gene TRBV6-5 combines with J gene TRBJ1-1; a possible D gene is TRBD1 (5 bases). Germline loops: CDR1 MNHEY, CDR2 SVGAGI. V lost 6 bases and J 2 bases, leaving 10 bases between the germline ends. The CDR3 runs 13 residues. The CDR3 DNA follows: TGTGCCAGCAGAAACGACAGAAACACTGAAGCTTTCTTT. This sequence encodes CASRNDRNTEAFF.

DNA for the CDR3: TGTGCCAGCAGCCTCCCGTGGGGTGGGGAGACCCAGTACTTC. Its protein is CASSLPWGGETQYF. The rearrangement links TRBV7-2 to TRBJ2-5; the D is unclear. The germline V and J ends were trimmed by 5 bases and 5 bases, with 15 bases remaining between them. The germline V gene encodes CDR1 SGHTA and CDR2 FQGNSA. There are 14 residues in the CDR3.

V is TRBV30 and J is TRBJ2-3; no definite D call. The CDR3 is made up of 11 amino acids. V was cut by 0 bases and J by 5 bases, with 3 bases left in between. Germline assignment: CDR1 GTSNPN and CDR2 SVGIG (reference sequence). The CDR3 bases are TGTGCCTGGAGTGTAAAAGATACGCAGTATTTT. Translated, it gives CAWSVKDTQYF.

This rearrangement joins TRBV7-8 to TRBJ1-2; D not certain. From germline, CDR1 is SGHVS and CDR2 FQNEAQ. This CDR3 has 13 amino acids. V lost 1 base to trimming and J lost 5 bases, with 8 bases between them. CDR3 region: CASSLGQPYGYTF. The CDR3 DNA reads as TGTGCCAGCAGCTTAGGGCAGCCATATGGCTACACCTTC.

The gene calls are TRBV6-1 and TRBJ2-7; D unresolved. CDR3 length: 14 amino acids. The germline CDR1 and CDR2 sequences are MNHNS and SASEGT. The V end was cut by 4 bases, the J end by 6 bases, with 16 bases between. The CDR3 bases are TGTGCCAGCAGTGGTCCTCCGGCGAGGTCCGAGCAGTACTTC. It specifies CASSGPPARSEQYF.

This chain joins TRBV18 and TRBJ2-7; 9 positions match TRBD2. V gave up 1 base and J gave up 6 bases; unmatched junction bases: 16. Germline V lookup: CDR1 KGHSH, CDR2 LQKENI. This CDR3 has 18 residues. The CDR3 DNA sequence: TGTGCCAGCTCACCACTTTCCGGCGGGGGGGCCGGTGCGGTCGAGCAGTACTTC. As protein: CASSPLSGGGAGAVEQYF.

V gene TRBV7-2 combines with J gene TRBJ2-7; D gene unclear. CDR3 length equals 17 residues. V lost 0 bases, J lost 0 bases, and 15 bases lay in between. Germline CDR1 is SGHTA and CDR2 is FQGNSA. The CDR3 region has the DNA TGTGCCAGCAGCTTAGCAGTGGGTCGCTCTAGCTCCTACGAGCAGTACTTC. Its protein is CASSLAVGRSSSYEQYF.

The chain has TRBV9 and TRBJ2-3, with a weak D call TRBD1 (6 bases). The length of the CDR3 is 18 residues. The V and J ends lost 0 bases and 1 base respectively, with 18 bases between them. Germline V gene sequence: CDR1 SGDLS, CDR2 YYNGEE. The CDR3 DNA reads as TGTGCCAGCAGCGTAGTCCCTTACAGGGCACCTCGCACAGATACGCAGTATTTT. Its translation: CASSVVPYRAPRTDTQYF.

The rearrangement uses TRBV5-4 and TRBJ2-7; no clear D. Germline V gene lookup returns CDR1 SGHNT and CDR2 YYREEE (reference sequence). Trimming shortened V by 3 bases and J by 13 bases, and 20 bases separated the two germline ends. This CDR3 region has 13 residues. The CDR3 DNA follows: TGTGCCAGCAGCTCTCCTAACCAACAAGGATCCTACTTC. Translated: CASSSPNQQGSYF.

V and J are TRBV2 and TRBJ1-6; weak D call: TRBD1 (5 bases). The CDR3 covers 14 residues. CDR1 and CDR2 (germline): SNHLY, FYNNEI. V lost 5 bases to trimming and J lost 7 bases, with 12 bases between them. The CDR3 DNA sequence: TGTGCCAGCAGTTCCCGGGACGACAATTCACCCCTCCACTTT. Residues: CASSSRDDNSPLHF.

The chain is built from TRBV5-1 and TRBJ1-1; D perhaps matches TRBD1 (5 bases). Trimming took off 0 bases at V and 3 bases at J, with 12 bases between the two ends. This CDR3 comprises 15 residues. CDR1 and CDR2 (germline): SGHRS, YFSETQ. The CDR3 DNA is TGCGCCAGCAGCTTGGGACCAGGGCGATACACTGAAGCTTTCTTT. It specifies CASSLGPGRYTEAFF.

V and J are TRBV25-1 and TRBJ1-4, with D perhaps TRBD1 (5 bases). Germline values: CDR1 MGHDK, CDR2 SYGVNS. V was pared by 2 bases and J by 2 bases, with 12 bases between. CDR3 size: 16 residues. CDR3 sequence (DNA): TGTGCCAGCAGTGAAGGCGGGGGAGGGACTAATGAAAAACTGTTTTTT. Translated: CASSEGGGGTNEKLFF.

This clone was observed a single time. This rearrangement joins TRBV10-2 to TRBJ2-7; D call uncertain. The CDR3 runs 13 residues. V lost 6 bases, J lost 0 bases, and 9 bases lay in between. Germline lookup yields CDR1 WSHSY and CDR2 SAAADI. CDR3 loop: CASRYTGSYEQYF. In nucleotides, the CDR3 is TGCGCCAGCAGGTACACGGGCTCCTACGAGCAGTACTTC.

J is TRBJ1-2 and V is TRBV6-1; TRBD1 agrees at 9 bases. CDR3 length: 13 amino acids. V was clipped by 6 bases and J by 7 bases; unmatched bases: 6. Germline CDR1 MNHNS, CDR2 SASEGT. CDR3 in amino acids: CASRLQGAFGYTF. The DNA for the CDR3 is TGTGCCAGCAGACTACAGGGGGCTTTTGGCTACACCTTC.

The rearrangement joins TRBV7-2 to TRBJ2-7; D gene ambiguous. Trimming pared 5 bases from V and 5 bases from J, leaving 7 bases between. CDR1 is SGHTA, CDR2 FQGNSA, per germline. CDR3 length equals 11 residues. In nucleotides, the CDR3 is TGTGCCAGCAGCCCCCTTGACGAGCAGTACTTC. Encoded protein: CASSPLDEQYF.

The gene calls are TRBV2 and TRBJ2-3; the match to TRBD1 covers 9 bases. This CDR3 comprises 15 residues. With 7 bases clipped from V and 3 bases from J, the junction kept 8 bases outside the gene matches. Germline CDR1 and CDR2: SNHLY and FYNNEI. The DNA for the CDR3 is TGTGCCAGCAACCTGGGGACAGGGAGAACAGATACGCAGTATTTT. Translation: CASNLGTGRTDTQYF.

This clone was seen a handful of times. The V gene is TRBV6-6, the J gene TRBJ1-3; a weak D match, TRBD1 (5 bases). Germline CDR1 reads MNHNY; CDR2 reads SVGAGI (reference sequence). This CDR3 contains 12 residues. V was shortened by 5 bases and J by 3 bases, with 5 bases between the two germline ends. The CDR3 sequence is CASSQGGNTIYF. The CDR3 DNA reads TGTGCCAGCAGTCAGGGTGGAAACACCATATATTTT.

The chain employs TRBV5-6 and TRBJ2-3, with D possibly being TRBD2 (6 bases). Trimming removed 1 base from V and 2 bases from J, with 11 bases in between. The CDR3 is 15 residues long. Germline assignment: CDR1 SGHDT and CDR2 YYEEEE. The CDR3 loop is CASSLIGGDTDTQYF. CDR3 in DNA: TGTGCCAGCAGCTTGATAGGCGGGGACACAGATACGCAGTATTTT.